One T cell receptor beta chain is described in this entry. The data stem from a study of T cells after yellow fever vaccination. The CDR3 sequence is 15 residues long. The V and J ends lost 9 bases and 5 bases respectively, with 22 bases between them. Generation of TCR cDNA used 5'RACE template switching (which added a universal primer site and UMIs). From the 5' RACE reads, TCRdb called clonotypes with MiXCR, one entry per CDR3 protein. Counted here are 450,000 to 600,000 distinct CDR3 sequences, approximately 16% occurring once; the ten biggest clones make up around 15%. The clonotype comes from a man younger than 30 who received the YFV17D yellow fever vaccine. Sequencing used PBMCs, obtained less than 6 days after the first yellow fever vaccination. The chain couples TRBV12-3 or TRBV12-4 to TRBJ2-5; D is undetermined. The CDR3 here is CASNPGPGSWETQYF. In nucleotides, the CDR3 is TGTGCCAGTAATCCCGGGCCTGGCAGCTGGGAGACCCAGTACTTC.